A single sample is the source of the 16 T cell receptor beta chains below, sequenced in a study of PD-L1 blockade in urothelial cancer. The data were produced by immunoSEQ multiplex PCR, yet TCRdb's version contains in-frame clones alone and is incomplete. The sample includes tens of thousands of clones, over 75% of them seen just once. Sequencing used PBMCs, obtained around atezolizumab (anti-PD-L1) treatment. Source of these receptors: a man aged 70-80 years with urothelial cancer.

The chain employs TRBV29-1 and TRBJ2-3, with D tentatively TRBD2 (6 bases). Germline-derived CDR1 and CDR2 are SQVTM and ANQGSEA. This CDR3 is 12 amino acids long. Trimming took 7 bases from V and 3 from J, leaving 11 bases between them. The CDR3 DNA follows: TGCAGCGCGGGCGGGGCAACAGATACGCAGTATTTT. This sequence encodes CSAGGATDTQYF.

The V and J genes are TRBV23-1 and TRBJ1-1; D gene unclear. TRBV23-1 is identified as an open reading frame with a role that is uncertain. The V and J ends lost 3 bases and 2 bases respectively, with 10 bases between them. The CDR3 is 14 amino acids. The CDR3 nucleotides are TGCGCCAGCAGTCAGCGGGGAGGAAACACTGAAGCTTTCTTT. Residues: CASSQRGGNTEAFF.

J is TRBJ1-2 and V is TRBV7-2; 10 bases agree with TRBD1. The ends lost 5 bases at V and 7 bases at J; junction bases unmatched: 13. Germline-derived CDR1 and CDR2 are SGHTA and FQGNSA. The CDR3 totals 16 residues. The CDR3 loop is CASSIRGGTGDPGYTF. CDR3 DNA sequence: TGTGCCAGCAGCATAAGGGGGGGGACAGGGGACCCTGGCTACACCTTC.

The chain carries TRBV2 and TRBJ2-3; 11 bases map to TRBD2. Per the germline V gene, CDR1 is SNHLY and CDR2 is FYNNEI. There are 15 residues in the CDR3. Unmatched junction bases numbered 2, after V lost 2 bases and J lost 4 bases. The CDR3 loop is CASSEIAGGPDTQYF. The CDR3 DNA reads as TGTGCCAGCAGTGAAATAGCGGGAGGGCCAGATACGCAGTATTTT.

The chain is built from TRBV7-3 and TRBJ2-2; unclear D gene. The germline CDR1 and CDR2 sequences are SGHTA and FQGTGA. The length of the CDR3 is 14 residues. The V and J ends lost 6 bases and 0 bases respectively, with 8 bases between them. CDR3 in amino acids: CASRSSANTGELFF. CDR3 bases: TGTGCCAGCAGGAGTTCCGCGAACACCGGGGAGCTGTTTTTT.

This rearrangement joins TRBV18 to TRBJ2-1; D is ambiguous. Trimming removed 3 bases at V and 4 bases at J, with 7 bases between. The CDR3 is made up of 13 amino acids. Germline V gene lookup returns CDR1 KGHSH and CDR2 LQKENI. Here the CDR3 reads CASSPPGYNEQFF. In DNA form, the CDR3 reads TGTGCCAGCTCACCCCCCGGGTACAATGAGCAGTTCTTC. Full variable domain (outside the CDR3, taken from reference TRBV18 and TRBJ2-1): NAGVMQNPRHLVRRRGQEARLRCSPMKGHSHVYWYRQLPEEGLKFMVYLQKENIIDESGMPKERFSAEFPKEGPSILRIQQVVRGDSAAYFCASSPPGYNEQFFGPGTRLTVL.

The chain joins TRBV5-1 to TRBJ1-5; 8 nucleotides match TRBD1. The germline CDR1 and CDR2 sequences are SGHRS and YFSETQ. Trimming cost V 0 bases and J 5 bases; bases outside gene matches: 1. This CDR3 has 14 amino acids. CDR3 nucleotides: TGCGCCAGCAGCTTGGACAGGGGGGATCAGCCCCAGCATTTT. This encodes CASSLDRGDQPQHF. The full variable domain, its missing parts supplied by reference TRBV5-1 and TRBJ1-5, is KAGVTQTPRYLIKTRGQQVTLSCSPISGHRSVSWYQQTPGQGLQFLFEYFSETQRNKGNFPGRFSGRQFSNSRSEMNVSTLELGDSALYLCASSLDRGDQPQHFGDGTRLSIL.

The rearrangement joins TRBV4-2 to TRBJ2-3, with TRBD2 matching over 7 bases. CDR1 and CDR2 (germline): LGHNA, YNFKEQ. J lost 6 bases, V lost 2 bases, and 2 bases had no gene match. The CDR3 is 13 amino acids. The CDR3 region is CASSQLGGDTQYF. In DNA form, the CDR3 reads TGTGCCAGCAGCCAACTCGGGGGGGATACGCAGTATTTT.

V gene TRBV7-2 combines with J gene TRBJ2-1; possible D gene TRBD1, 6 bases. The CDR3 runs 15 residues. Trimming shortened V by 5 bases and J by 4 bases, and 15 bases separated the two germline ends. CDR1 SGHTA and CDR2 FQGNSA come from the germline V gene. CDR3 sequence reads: CASSPSRGGYNEQFF. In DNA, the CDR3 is TGTGCCAGCAGCCCGTCCCGAGGGGGATACAATGAGCAGTTCTTC.

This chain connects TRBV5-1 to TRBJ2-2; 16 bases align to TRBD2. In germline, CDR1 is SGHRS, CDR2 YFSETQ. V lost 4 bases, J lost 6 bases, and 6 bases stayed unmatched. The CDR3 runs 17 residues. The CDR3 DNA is TGCGCCAGCAGCCCGGGACTAGCGGGAGGGCCGTCCGGGGAGCTGTTTTTT. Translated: CASSPGLAGGPSGELFF. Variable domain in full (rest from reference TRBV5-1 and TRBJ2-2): KAGVTQTPRYLIKTRGQQVTLSCSPISGHRSVSWYQQTPGQGLQFLFEYFSETQRNKGNFPGRFSGRQFSNSRSEMNVSTLELGDSALYLCASSPGLAGGPSGELFFGEGSRLTVL.

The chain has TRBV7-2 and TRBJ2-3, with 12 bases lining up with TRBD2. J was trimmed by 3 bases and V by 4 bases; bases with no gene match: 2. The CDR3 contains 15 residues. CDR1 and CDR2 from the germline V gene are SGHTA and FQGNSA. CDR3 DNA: TGTGCCAGCAGCTCTAGCGGGAGGGCTACAGATACGCAGTATTTT. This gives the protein CASSSSGRATDTQYF.

The CDR3 sequence: CASSLVVTSTDTQYF. Written as DNA, the CDR3 is TGCGCCAGCAGCTTAGTAGTGACTAGCACAGATACGCAGTATTTT. The chain joins TRBV5-1 to TRBJ2-3, with D uncertain. The germline CDR1 and CDR2 sequences are SGHRS and YFSETQ. The CDR3 consists of 15 residues. Trimming left V 2 bases short and J 0 bases short, with 10 bases between. The whole variable domain, remainder taken from reference TRBV5-1 and TRBJ2-3, is KAGVTQTPRYLIKTRGQQVTLSCSPISGHRSVSWYQQTPGQGLQFLFEYFSETQRNKGNFPGRFSGRQFSNSRSEMNVSTLELGDSALYLCASSLVVTSTDTQYFGPGTRLTVL.

This CDR3 reads CASSSSLAGGYNEQFF. DNA of the CDR3: TGCGCCAGCAGTTCGTCGCTAGCGGGGGGTTACAATGAGCAGTTCTTC. The chain combines TRBV5-1 with TRBJ2-1, with 11 nucleotides matching TRBD2. CDR3 length equals 16 residues. V shed 5 bases, J shed 4 bases, and the junction held 8 bases outside the gene matches. The germline gives CDR1 SGHRS, CDR2 YFSETQ.

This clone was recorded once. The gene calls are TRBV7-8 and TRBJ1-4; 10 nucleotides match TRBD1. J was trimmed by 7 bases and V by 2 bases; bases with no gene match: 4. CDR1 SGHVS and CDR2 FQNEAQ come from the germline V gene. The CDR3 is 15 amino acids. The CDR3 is CASSLRDRGSEKLFF. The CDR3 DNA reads TGTGCCAGCAGCTTAAGGGACAGGGGAAGTGAAAAACTGTTTTTT. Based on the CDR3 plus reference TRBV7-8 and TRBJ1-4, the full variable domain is GAGVSQSPRYKVAKRGQDVALRCDPISGHVSLFWYQQALGQGPEFLTYFQNEAQLDKSGLPSDRFFAERPEGSVSTLKIQRTQQEDSAVYLCASSLRDRGSEKLFFGSGTQLSVL.

Written as DNA, the CDR3 is TGTGCCAGTAGTCGACAGGCAAGCTCCTACGAGCAGTACTTC. Translated, it gives CASSRQASSYEQYF. V gene TRBV19 combines with J gene TRBJ2-7; a possible D gene is TRBD1 (6 bases). Deletions cut 5 bases from V and 0 bases from J, with 11 bases between. The germline V gene has CDR1 LNHDA and CDR2 SQIVND (reference sequence). The CDR3 runs 14 residues.

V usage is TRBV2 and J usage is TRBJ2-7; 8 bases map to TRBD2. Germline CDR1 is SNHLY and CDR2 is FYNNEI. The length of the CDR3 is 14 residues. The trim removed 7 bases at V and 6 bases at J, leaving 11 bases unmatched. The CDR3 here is CASTLDSGKGEQYF. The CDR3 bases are TGTGCCAGCACCCTTGATAGCGGGAAGGGCGAGCAGTACTTC.